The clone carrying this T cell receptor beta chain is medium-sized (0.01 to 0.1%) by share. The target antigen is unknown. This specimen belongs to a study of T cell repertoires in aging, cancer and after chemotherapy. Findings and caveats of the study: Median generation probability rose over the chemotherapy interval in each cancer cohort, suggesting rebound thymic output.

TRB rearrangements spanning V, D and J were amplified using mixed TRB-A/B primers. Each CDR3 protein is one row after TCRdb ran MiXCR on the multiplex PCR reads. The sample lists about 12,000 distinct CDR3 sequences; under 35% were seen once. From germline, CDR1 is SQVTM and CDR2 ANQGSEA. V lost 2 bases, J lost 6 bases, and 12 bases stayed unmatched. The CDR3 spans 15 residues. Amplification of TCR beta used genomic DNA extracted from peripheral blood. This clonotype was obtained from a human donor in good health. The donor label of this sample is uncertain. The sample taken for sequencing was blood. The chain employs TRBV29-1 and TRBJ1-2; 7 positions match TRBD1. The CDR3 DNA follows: TGCAGCGTTGAATCCTTCGTCCGGGACAGCAATGGCTACACCTTC. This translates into CSVESFVRDSNGYTF.